The next 25 T cell receptor beta chains were all read from a single sample in a study of blood T cell repertoires in COVID-19. TCRdb's table, derived via immunoSEQ multiplex PCR, lists solely in-frame clones and lacks some. The sample shows about 90,000 clones, 80% to 90% of them seen only once. The specimen sequenced was peripheral blood. These receptors were obtained from a human donor in a cohort sampled during active COVID-19.

The chain combines TRBV5-1 with TRBJ1-6; 7 bases fit TRBD1. The germline V gene has CDR1 SGHRS and CDR2 YFSETQ. The ends lost 4 bases at V and 0 bases at J; junction bases unmatched: 7. The CDR3 is made up of 17 amino acids. CDR3 amino acids: CASSKDRPSSYNSPLHF. For the CDR3, the DNA is TGCGCCAGCAGCAAGGACAGGCCGAGCTCCTATAATTCACCCCTCCACTTT.

This clone has only a few counts. This chain connects TRBV18 to TRBJ2-1, with TRBD1 as a possible D gene (5 bases). The V gene lost 1 base and the J gene lost 7 bases, with 8 bases spanning the gap. CDR3 length: 13 amino acids. The germline CDR1 and CDR2 sequences are KGHSH and LQKENI. The CDR3 is CASSPLSGNEQFF. CDR3 in DNA: TGTGCCAGCTCACCACTGTCAGGGAATGAGCAGTTCTTC.

The V call is TRBV28, the J call TRBJ1-5; no firm D call. Germline lookup yields CDR1 MDHEN and CDR2 SYDVKM. Between the trimmed V and J ends, which lost 7 bases and 4 bases, there was a span of 20 bases. CDR3 length equals 16 residues. This CDR3 is CASTSRRRSQNQPQHF. CDR3 in DNA: TGTGCCAGCACATCAAGGCGGCGGTCACAAAATCAGCCCCAGCATTTT.

This chain links TRBV6-5 with TRBJ2-1, with a tentative D call TRBD1 (7 bases). Germline-derived CDR1 and CDR2 are MNHEY and SVGAGI. V was pared by 2 bases and J by 7 bases, with 18 bases between. The CDR3 consists of 16 residues. The CDR3 region is CASSYGGTARVNEQFF. The CDR3 DNA is TGTGCCAGCAGTTACGGCGGGACAGCCAGGGTAAATGAGCAGTTCTTC.

The chain links TRBV2 to TRBJ1-2, with TRBD1 as a possible D gene (5 bases). CDR3 size: 14 residues. From germline, CDR1 is SNHLY and CDR2 FYNNEI. V lost 6 bases and J 7 bases, leaving 18 bases between the germline ends. This CDR3 is CASRLQEWAVGYTF. CDR3 bases: TGTGCCAGCAGACTACAGGAGTGGGCGGTTGGCTACACCTTC. The variable domain in full, completed from reference TRBV2 and TRBJ1-2, reads EPEVTQTPSHQVTQMGQEVILRCVPISNHLYFYWYRQILGQKVEFLVSFYNNEISEKSEIFDDQFSVERPDGSNFTLKIRSTKLEDSAMYFCASRLQEWAVGYTFGSGTRLTVV.

The V gene is TRBV4-2, the J gene TRBJ2-5; a possible D gene is TRBD1 (6 bases). Germline assignment: CDR1 LGHNA and CDR2 YNFKEQ. This CDR3 is built from 15 residues. Trimming stripped 1 base from V and 2 bases from J, with 11 bases between. The CDR3 loop is CASSQAQGQQETQYF. The CDR3 DNA reads as TGTGCCAGCAGCCAAGCGCAGGGACAACAAGAGACCCAGTACTTC.

This clone was recorded only once. This chain connects TRBV7-9 to TRBJ1-2, with 7 bases fitting TRBD1. CDR3 size: 15 residues. From germline, CDR1 is SEHNR and CDR2 FQNEAQ (reference sequence). Germline trimming cut 2 bases from V and 3 bases from J; bases unmatched to any gene: 6. CDR3 sequence (DNA): TGTGCCAGCAGCTTACGGACAGGAAGTGACTATGGCTACACCTTC. This translates into CASSLRTGSDYGYTF.

This clone has just a few counts. The chain is built from TRBV2 and TRBJ1-1; D uncertain. Between the trimmed V and J ends, which lost 3 bases and 1 base, there was a span of 12 bases. In germline, CDR1 is SNHLY, CDR2 FYNNEI. The CDR3 runs to 15 residues. The DNA for the CDR3 is TGTGCCAGCAGTGAGGTCCGGGTGGGGAACACTGAAGCTTTCTTT. Protein sequence: CASSEVRVGNTEAFF.

The V and J genes are TRBV9 and TRBJ1-2, with 8 bases identical to TRBD1. CDR1 is SGDLS and CDR2 is YYNGEE in the germline V gene. The CDR3 has 14 amino acids. V lost 5 bases and J lost 3; bases outside the gene matches: 6. This chain's CDR3 is CASSKTTGDYGYTF. The CDR3 DNA reads TGTGCCAGCAGTAAGACGACAGGGGACTATGGCTACACCTTC.

The chain carries TRBV11-3 and TRBJ1-1, with 7 bases lining up with TRBD1. Germline loops: CDR1 SGHNT, CDR2 YENEEA. Trimming took 3 bases from V and 0 from J; bases not matched to a gene: 7. The CDR3 length is 16 residues. This CDR3 reads CASSFSLRGLNTEAFF. Here the CDR3 DNA reads TGTGCCAGCAGCTTCAGCCTCAGGGGGTTGAACACTGAAGCTTTCTTT.

V is TRBV2 and J is TRBJ1-5; TRBD1 aligns across 8 bases. The CDR3 covers 15 residues. V shed 4 bases, J shed 2 bases, and the junction held 4 bases outside the gene matches. In germline, CDR1 is SNHLY, CDR2 FYNNEI. The CDR3 region has the DNA TGTGCCAGCAGTGGGACAGGGTATGGCAATCAGCCCCAGCATTTT. It codes for CASSGTGYGNQPQHF.

Details on this clone: Additional DNA sequences in this sample encode the identical CDR3. The chain couples TRBV5-1 to TRBJ2-3; TRBD1 might be the D (5 bases). CDR3 size: 14 residues. With 0 bases removed from V and 0 bases from J, the gap between germline ends came to 5 bases. The germline V gene has CDR1 SGHRS and CDR2 YFSETQ. CDR3 in amino acids: CASSLGQSTDTQYF. CDR3 sequence (DNA): TGCGCCAGCAGCTTGGGACAGAGCACAGATACGCAGTATTTT.

The chain uses TRBV6-5 and TRBJ2-4, with a weak D call TRBD1 (6 bases). This CDR3 contains 15 residues. Germline values: CDR1 MNHEY, CDR2 SVGAGI. With 8 bases removed from V and 4 bases from J, the gap between germline ends came to 18 bases. In DNA, the CDR3 is TGTGCCAGCCGCCCGTTAGGGCAGGGGAAAAACATTCAGTACTTC. It yields the protein CASRPLGQGKNIQYF.

V and J are TRBV30 and TRBJ2-1; TRBD2 aligns across 7 bases. Trimming removed 1 base from V and 0 bases from J; junction bases left unmatched: 6. This CDR3 region has 16 residues. Per germline, CDR1 GTSNPN and CDR2 SVGIG (reference sequence). In nucleotides, the CDR3 is TGTGCCTGGAGTGGGGGAGCGGGGTACTCCTACAATGAGCAGTTCTTC. Amino acids: CAWSGGAGYSYNEQFF.

The chain uses TRBV7-4 and TRBJ1-5; possible D gene TRBD1, 5 bases. The CDR3 has 16 residues. CDR1 SGHVT and CDR2 SQSDAQ come from the germline V gene. V gave up 1 base and J gave up 0 bases, with 10 bases separating them. In nucleotides, the CDR3 is TGTGCCAGCAGCTTAGTTGGACACCATAGCAATCAGCCCCAGCATTTT. The encoded protein is CASSLVGHHSNQPQHF.

This clone showed up just a few times. The chain is built from TRBV2 and TRBJ1-6; 8 bases align to TRBD1. The germline CDR1 and CDR2 sequences are SNHLY and FYNNEI. CDR3 size: 16 residues. V lost 4 bases to trimming and J lost 9 bases; unmatched junction nucleotides: 11. DNA of the CDR3: TGTGCCAGCAGTGCCGACAGGGGATCTTATGGTTCACCCCTCCACTTT. It translates to CASSADRGSYGSPLHF.

The chain is built from TRBV4-2 and TRBJ1-4; D may be TRBD1 (6 bases). The V end lost 1 base, the J end lost 5 bases, and 14 bases lay between the germline ends. The CDR3 length is 16 residues. The V gene's germline CDR1 is LGHNA and CDR2 YNFKEQ. The CDR3 coding sequence is TGTGCCAGCAGCCAAGGGAAGGGGGAAGCAAATGAAAAACTGTTTTTT. Its translation is CASSQGKGEANEKLFF.

This CDR3 is CASSQGQGGYEKLFF. CDR3 sequence (DNA): TGCGCCAGCAGCCAGGGACAGGGAGGGTACGAAAAACTGTTTTTT. The chain carries TRBV4-1 and TRBJ1-4; 9 nucleotides align to TRBD1. The J segment lost 8 bases and the V segment lost 3 bases, leaving 7 bases of the junction unmatched. This CDR3 contains 15 residues. Germline V gene lookup returns CDR1 MGHRA and CDR2 YSYEKL.

The V call is TRBV18, the J call TRBJ2-7, with D possibly being TRBD1 (7 bases). The CDR3 spans 15 residues. Between the trimmed V and J ends, which lost 0 bases and 6 bases, there was a span of 15 bases. Looked up from germline, CDR1 is KGHSH and CDR2 is LQKENI. The CDR3 nucleotides are TGTGCCAGCTCACCACCGGCGGGACAGTTGGTCGAGCAGTACTTC. It codes for CASSPPAGQLVEQYF.

The V and J genes are TRBV28 and TRBJ2-1, with 8 bases fitting TRBD1. With 10 bases clipped from V and 4 bases from J, the junction kept 6 bases outside the gene matches. The CDR3 has 13 amino acids. Germline V gene data show CDR1 as MDHEN and CDR2 as SYDVKM. Here the CDR3 DNA reads TGTGCCACCTTCCGGGACAGGTACAATGAGCAGTTCTTC. Encoded protein: CATFRDRYNEQFF.

The gene calls are TRBV19 and TRBJ1-5; perhaps TRBD1 as D (6 bases). Germline V lookup: CDR1 LNHDA, CDR2 SQIVND (reference sequence). The CDR3 totals 13 residues. Deletions cut 3 bases from V and 10 bases from J, with 13 bases between. The CDR3 loop is CASSIQVGGPQHF. The CDR3, as DNA: TGTGCCAGTAGTATCCAGGTAGGGGGTCCCCAGCATTTT.

The chain combines TRBV10-1 with TRBJ2-2; D ambiguous. The germline V gene encodes CDR1 WNHNN and CDR2 SYGVQD (reference sequence). With 4 bases removed from V and 11 bases from J, the gap between germline ends came to 8 bases. The CDR3 is 11 amino acids. In nucleotides, the CDR3 is TGCGCCAGCAGTGGTGGTGGCGAGCTGTTTTTT. Its protein product is CASSGGGELFF.

Written as DNA, the CDR3 is TGTGCCAGCACCGACGGACAGCTAAATCAGCCCCAGCATTTT. It codes for CASTDGQLNQPQHF. The J gene is TRBJ1-5, the V gene TRBV28; D possibly corresponds to TRBD1 (6 bases). CDR1 and CDR2 (germline): MDHEN, SYDVKM. V was trimmed by 7 bases and J by 4 bases, leaving 14 bases between them. The CDR3 contains 14 residues.

The gene calls are TRBV5-4 and TRBJ1-2; D remains ambiguous. Looked up from germline, CDR1 is SGHNT and CDR2 is YYREEE (reference sequence). Trimming pared 0 bases from V and 7 bases from J, leaving 10 bases between. The CDR3 consists of 13 residues. The DNA for the CDR3 is TGTGCCAGCAGCTTGGACAGTTCCCCTGGCTACACCTTC. Protein sequence: CASSLDSSPGYTF.

This rearrangement joins TRBV14 to TRBJ2-5, with 7 bases fitting TRBD1. Germline CDR1 reads SGHDN; CDR2 reads FVKESK. The CDR3 loop spans 14 amino acids. V trimming: 8 bases; J trimming: 3 bases; junction bases outside the gene matches: 9. As DNA, the CDR3 is TGTGCCAGCTCCTCGGGACAGTTGGAAGAGACCCAGTACTTC. Translating it yields CASSSGQLEETQYF.